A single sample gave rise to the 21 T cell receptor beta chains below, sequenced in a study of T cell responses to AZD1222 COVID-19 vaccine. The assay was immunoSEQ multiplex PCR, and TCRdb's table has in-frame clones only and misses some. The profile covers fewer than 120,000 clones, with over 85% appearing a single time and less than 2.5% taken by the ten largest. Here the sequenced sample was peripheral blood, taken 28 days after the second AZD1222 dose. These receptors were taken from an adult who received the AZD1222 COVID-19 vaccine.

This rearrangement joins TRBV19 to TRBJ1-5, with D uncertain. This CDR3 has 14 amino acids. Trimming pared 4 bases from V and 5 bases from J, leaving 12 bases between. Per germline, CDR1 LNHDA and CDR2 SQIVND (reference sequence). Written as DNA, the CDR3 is TGTGCCAGTAGTAGGGTGGAGGTTTATCAGCCCCAGCATTTT. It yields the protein CASSRVEVYQPQHF.

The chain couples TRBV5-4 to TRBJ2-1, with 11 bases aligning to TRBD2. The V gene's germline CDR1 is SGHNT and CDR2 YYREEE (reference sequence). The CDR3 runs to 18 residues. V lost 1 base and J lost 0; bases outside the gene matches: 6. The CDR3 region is CASSLKILAGGSYNEQFF. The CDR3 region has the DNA TGTGCCAGCAGCTTGAAGATCCTAGCGGGGGGCTCCTACAATGAGCAGTTCTTC.

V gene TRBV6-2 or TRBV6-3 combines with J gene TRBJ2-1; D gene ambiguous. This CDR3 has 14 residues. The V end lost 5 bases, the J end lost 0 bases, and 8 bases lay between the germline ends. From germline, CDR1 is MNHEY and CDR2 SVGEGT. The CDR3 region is CASSTDGSYNEQFF. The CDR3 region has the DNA TGTGCCAGCAGTACGGACGGCTCCTACAATGAGCAGTTCTTC.

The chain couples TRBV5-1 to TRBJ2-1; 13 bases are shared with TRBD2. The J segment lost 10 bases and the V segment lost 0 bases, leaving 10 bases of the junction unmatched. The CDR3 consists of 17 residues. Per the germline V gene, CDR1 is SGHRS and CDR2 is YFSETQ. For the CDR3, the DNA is TGCGCCAGCAGCTTGGGCCCGGGACTAGCGGGGAGTTTGGAGCAGTTCTTC. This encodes CASSLGPGLAGSLEQFF.

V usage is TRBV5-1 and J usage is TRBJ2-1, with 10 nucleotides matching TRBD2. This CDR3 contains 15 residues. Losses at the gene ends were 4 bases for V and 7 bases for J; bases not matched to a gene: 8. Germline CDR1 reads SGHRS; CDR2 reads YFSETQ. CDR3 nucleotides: TGCGCCAGCAGCAGAAGCGGGGGGGCCGTAAATGAGCAGTTCTTC. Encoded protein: CASSRSGGAVNEQFF.

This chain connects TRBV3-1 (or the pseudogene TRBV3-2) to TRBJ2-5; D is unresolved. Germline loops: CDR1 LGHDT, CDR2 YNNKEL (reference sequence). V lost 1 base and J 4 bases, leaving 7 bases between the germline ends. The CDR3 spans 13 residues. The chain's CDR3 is CASSQVPGETQYF. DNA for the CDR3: TGTGCCAGCAGCCAAGTTCCCGGAGAGACCCAGTACTTC.

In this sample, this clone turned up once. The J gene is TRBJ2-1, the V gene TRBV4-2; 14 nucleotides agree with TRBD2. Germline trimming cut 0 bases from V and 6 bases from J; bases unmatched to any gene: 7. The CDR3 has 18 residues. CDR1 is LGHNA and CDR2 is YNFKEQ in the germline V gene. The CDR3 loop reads CASSQDLATSGGGNEQFF. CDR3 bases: TGTGCCAGCAGCCAAGATTTGGCGACTAGCGGGGGGGGCAATGAGCAGTTCTTC.

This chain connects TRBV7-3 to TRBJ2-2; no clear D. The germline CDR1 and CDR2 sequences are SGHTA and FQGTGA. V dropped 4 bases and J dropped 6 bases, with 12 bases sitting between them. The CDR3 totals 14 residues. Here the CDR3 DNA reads TGTGCCAGCAGCTCCGCCGCCGCGTCCGGGGAGCTGTTTTTT. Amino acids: CASSSAAASGELFF.

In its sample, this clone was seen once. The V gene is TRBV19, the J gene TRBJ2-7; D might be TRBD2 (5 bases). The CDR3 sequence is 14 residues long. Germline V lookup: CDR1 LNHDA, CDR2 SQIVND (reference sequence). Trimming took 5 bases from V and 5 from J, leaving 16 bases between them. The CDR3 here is CASSLAGDGDEQYF. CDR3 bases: TGTGCCAGTAGTTTAGCCGGGGATGGGGACGAGCAGTACTTC.

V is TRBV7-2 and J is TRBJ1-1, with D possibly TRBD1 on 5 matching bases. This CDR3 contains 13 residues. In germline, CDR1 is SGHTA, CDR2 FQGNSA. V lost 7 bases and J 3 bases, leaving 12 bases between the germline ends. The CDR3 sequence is CASNRRWDTEAFF. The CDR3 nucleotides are TGTGCCAGCAACAGGCGGTGGGACACTGAAGCTTTCTTT.

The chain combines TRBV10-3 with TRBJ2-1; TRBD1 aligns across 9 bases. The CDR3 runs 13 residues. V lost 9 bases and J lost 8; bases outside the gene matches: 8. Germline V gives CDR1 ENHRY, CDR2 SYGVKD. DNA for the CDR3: TGTGCCATAACCGGGACAGGGATGTATGAGCAGTTCTTC. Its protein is CAITGTGMYEQFF.

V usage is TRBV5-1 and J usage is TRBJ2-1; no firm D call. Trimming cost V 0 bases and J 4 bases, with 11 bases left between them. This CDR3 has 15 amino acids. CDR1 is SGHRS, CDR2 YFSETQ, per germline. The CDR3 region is CASSLVSTRYNEQFF. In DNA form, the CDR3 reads TGCGCCAGCAGCTTGGTCTCCACAAGATACAATGAGCAGTTCTTC.

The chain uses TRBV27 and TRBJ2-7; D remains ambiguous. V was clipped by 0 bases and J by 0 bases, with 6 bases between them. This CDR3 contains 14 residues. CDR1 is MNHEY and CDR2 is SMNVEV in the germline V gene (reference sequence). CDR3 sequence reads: CASSLSPGSYEQYF. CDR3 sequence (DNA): TGTGCCAGCAGTTTATCCCCTGGCTCCTACGAGCAGTACTTC.

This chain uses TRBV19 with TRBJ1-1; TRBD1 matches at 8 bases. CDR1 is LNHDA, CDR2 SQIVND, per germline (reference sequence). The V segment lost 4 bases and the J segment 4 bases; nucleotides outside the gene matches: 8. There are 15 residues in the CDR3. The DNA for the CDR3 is TGTGCCAGTAGTACCGCCAGGGGGCCGGGCACTGAAGCTTTCTTT. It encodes CASSTARGPGTEAFF.

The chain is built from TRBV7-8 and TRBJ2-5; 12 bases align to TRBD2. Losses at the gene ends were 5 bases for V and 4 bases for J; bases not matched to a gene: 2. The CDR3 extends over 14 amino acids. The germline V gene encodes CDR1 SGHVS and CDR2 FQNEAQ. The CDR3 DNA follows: TGTGCCAGCAGCCAGACTAGCGGGGGAGAGACCCAGTACTTC. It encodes CASSQTSGGETQYF.

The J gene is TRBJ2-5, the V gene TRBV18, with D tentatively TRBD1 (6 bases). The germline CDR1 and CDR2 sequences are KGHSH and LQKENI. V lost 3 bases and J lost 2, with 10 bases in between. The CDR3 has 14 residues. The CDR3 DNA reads TGTGCCAGCTCACCCGGACAGAGACAAGAGACCCAGTACTTC. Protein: CASSPGQRQETQYF.

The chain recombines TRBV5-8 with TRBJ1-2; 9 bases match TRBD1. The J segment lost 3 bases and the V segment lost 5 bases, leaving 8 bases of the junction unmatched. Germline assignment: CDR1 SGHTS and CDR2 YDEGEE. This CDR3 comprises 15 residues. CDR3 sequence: CASSQPGQGYYGYTF. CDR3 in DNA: TGTGCCAGCAGTCAGCCGGGACAGGGCTACTATGGCTACACCTTC. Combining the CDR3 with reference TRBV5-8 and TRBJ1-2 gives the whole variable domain EAGVTQSPTHLIKTRGQQATLRCSPISGHTSVYWYQQALGLGLQFLLWYDEGEERNRGNFPPRFSGRQFPNYSSELNVNALELEDSALYLCASSQPGQGYYGYTFGSGTRLTVV.

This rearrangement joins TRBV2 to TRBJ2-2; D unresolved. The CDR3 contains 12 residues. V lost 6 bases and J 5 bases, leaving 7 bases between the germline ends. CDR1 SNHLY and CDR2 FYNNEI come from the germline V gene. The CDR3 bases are TGTGCCAGCAGCGAGGAAACCGGGGAGCTGTTTTTT. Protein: CASSEETGELFF.

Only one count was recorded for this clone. Here the CDR3 DNA reads TGTGCCAGCAGCCGGACTGGTTCCAACGTCCTGACTTTC. This encodes CASSRTGSNVLTF. The V and J genes are TRBV3-1 (or the pseudogene TRBV3-2) and TRBJ2-6; D may be TRBD2 (5 bases). CDR3 length equals 13 residues. With 4 bases removed from V and 8 bases from J, the gap between germline ends came to 9 bases. Germline CDR1 is LGHDT and CDR2 is YNNKEL (reference sequence).

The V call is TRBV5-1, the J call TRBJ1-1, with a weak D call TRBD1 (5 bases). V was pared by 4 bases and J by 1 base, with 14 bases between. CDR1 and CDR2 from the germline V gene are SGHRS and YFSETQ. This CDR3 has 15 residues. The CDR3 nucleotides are TGCGCCAGCAGCATCTTACCGGGGCGGAACACTGAAGCTTTCTTT. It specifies CASSILPGRNTEAFF.

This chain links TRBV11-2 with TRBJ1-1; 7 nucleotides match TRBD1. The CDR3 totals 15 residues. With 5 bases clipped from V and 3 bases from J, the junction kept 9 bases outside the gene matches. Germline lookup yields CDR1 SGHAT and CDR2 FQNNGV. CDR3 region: CASSPRQGGDTEAFF. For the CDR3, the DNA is TGTGCCAGCAGCCCGAGACAGGGCGGGGACACTGAAGCTTTCTTT. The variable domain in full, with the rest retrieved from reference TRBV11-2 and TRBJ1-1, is EAGVAQSPRYKIIEKRQSVAFWCNPISGHATLYWYQQILGQGPKLLIQFQNNGVVDDSQLPKDRFSAERLKGVDSTLKIQPAKLEDSAVYLCASSPRQGGDTEAFFGQGTRLTVV.